The 29 T cell receptor beta chains below were found in one sample sequenced in a study of T-cell memory formation after mild COVID-19. MiXCR was run by TCRdb on the 5' RACE reads, yielding one entry per CDR3 protein. Among 190,000 or so distinct CDR3 sequences listed, roughly a fifth were seen once. Sequencing was carried out using PBMCs or a T cell subset sorted from them (not recorded which). These receptors were obtained from an adult woman who had mild COVID-19 (a few samples of this study predate the infection). Cell type and time point are not known.

The rearrangement joins TRBV4-1 to TRBJ2-7; D not certain. The CDR3 is made up of 14 amino acids. Germline assignment: CDR1 MGHRA and CDR2 YSYEKL. Trimming took off 0 bases at V and 0 bases at J, with 6 bases between the two ends. The CDR3 loop is CASSQEASSYEQYF. The CDR3, as DNA: TGCGCCAGCAGCCAAGAGGCTAGCTCCTACGAGCAGTACTTC.

This clonotype was seen a few times. The chain recombines TRBV9 with TRBJ1-5, with D perhaps matching TRBD1 (5 bases). V dropped 4 bases and J dropped 0 bases, with 8 bases sitting between them. The CDR3 length is 14 residues. Germline V lookup: CDR1 SGDLS, CDR2 YYNGEE. The CDR3 nucleotides read TGTGCCAGCAGCCAGACAGTTAGCAATCAGCCCCAGCATTTT. Its protein is CASSQTVSNQPQHF.

This clonotype was detected many times. The CDR3 nucleotides read TGTGCCAGCAGTGATCCGAGCGGGGGGGCCTACGAGCAGTACTTC. Translated: CASSDPSGGAYEQYF. The chain joins TRBV5-4 to TRBJ2-7; 10 bases agree with TRBD2. Germline V gives CDR1 SGHNT, CDR2 YYREEE (reference sequence). CDR3 length: 15 residues. V lost 5 bases to trimming and J lost 2 bases; unmatched junction nucleotides: 7.

This clonotype has just a few counts. The chain recombines TRBV6-5 with TRBJ2-1, with D perhaps TRBD1 (5 bases). Looked up from germline, CDR1 is MNHEY and CDR2 is SVGAGI. The CDR3 covers 13 residues. V lost 2 bases and J lost 8, with 10 bases in between. DNA of the CDR3: TGTGCCAGCAGTTACAGGGGAAAAGATGAGCAGTTCTTC. Its translation: CASSYRGKDEQFF.

In its sample, this clonotype was seen a few times. V usage is TRBV6-1 and J usage is TRBJ2-4; D may be TRBD2 (6 bases). Germline assignment: CDR1 MNHNS and CDR2 SASEGT. V gave up 6 bases and J gave up 5 bases, with 17 bases separating them. The length of the CDR3 is 15 residues. CDR3 sequence (DNA): TGTGCCAGCAGCCCTTGGGTGGAGGGAGAAAACATTCAGTACTTC. This sequence encodes CASSPWVEGENIQYF.

This clonotype came up a few times. The chain recombines TRBV7-9 with TRBJ2-1; 8 bases are a match to TRBD1. Germline V gene data show CDR1 as SEHNR and CDR2 as FQNEAQ (reference sequence). The ends lost 5 bases at V and 3 bases at J; junction bases unmatched: 9. The CDR3 is 16 amino acids. The CDR3 sequence: CASSADRGANYNEQFF. The CDR3 DNA follows: TGTGCCAGCAGCGCAGACAGGGGTGCTAACTACAATGAGCAGTTCTTC.

This clonotype was detected a few times. The CDR3 loop is CASSKTSGADTQYF. The CDR3 DNA is TGTGCCAGCAGCAAGACTAGCGGGGCCGATACGCAGTATTTT. V gene TRBV27 combines with J gene TRBJ2-3, with 11 bases aligning to TRBD2. The trim removed 6 bases at V and 6 bases at J, leaving 5 bases unmatched. This CDR3 contains 14 residues. CDR1 and CDR2 from the germline V gene are MNHEY and SMNVEV (reference sequence).

The chain recombines TRBV30 with TRBJ2-3; perhaps TRBD2 as D (7 bases). CDR3 length: 14 residues. Trimming cost V 4 bases and J 6 bases, with 17 bases left between them. Germline CDR1 reads GTSNPN; CDR2 reads SVGIG (reference sequence). The CDR3 DNA follows: TGTGCCTGGACTAGCGGCAGGGGTGGGGATACGCAGTATTTT. This sequence encodes CAWTSGRGGDTQYF.

At least ten counts were recorded for this clonotype. The chain is built from TRBV5-1 and TRBJ1-6; D remains unclear. The germline V gene encodes CDR1 SGHRS and CDR2 YFSETQ. V dropped 4 bases and J dropped 8 bases, with 16 bases sitting between them. The CDR3 consists of 15 residues. DNA for the CDR3: TGCGCCAGCAGCGACACCGGGCCAGAGGATTCACCCCTCCACTTT. This codes for CASSDTGPEDSPLHF.

This clonotype appeared a few times. As DNA, the CDR3 is TGCGCCAGCAGCCAAGGCTGGACAGGGGGCACCTACAATGAGCAGTTCTTC. Amino acids: CASSQGWTGGTYNEQFF. V gene TRBV4-3 combines with J gene TRBJ2-1; 11 bases align to TRBD1. The V gene's germline CDR1 is LGHNA and CDR2 YSLEER. This CDR3 is 17 amino acids long. The V segment lost 1 base and the J segment 2 bases; nucleotides outside the gene matches: 4.

This CDR3 is CAWSVLAGDTDTQYF. The CDR3 region has the DNA TGTGCCTGGAGTGTACTCGCGGGAGACACAGATACGCAGTATTTT. The chain recombines TRBV30 with TRBJ2-3, with 7 nucleotides matching TRBD2. The CDR3 is made up of 15 amino acids. Germline trimming cut 0 bases from V and 2 bases from J; bases unmatched to any gene: 5. Germline V CDR1 and CDR2: GTSNPN, SVGIG (reference sequence).

The count of this clonotype is one. The V and J genes are TRBV20-1 and TRBJ2-1; 7 positions match TRBD2. In germline, CDR1 is DFQATT, CDR2 SNEGSKA (reference sequence). V was pared by 5 bases and J by 4 bases, with 11 bases of the junction left unmatched. The CDR3 runs 15 residues. CDR3 region: CSAQQRDRPYNEQFF. The CDR3 nucleotides read TGCAGTGCTCAGCAGCGGGATAGACCATACAATGAGCAGTTCTTC.

The chain links TRBV6-2 or TRBV6-3 to TRBJ2-5; D perhaps matches TRBD1 (6 bases). The CDR3 totals 14 residues. Germline lookup yields CDR1 MNHEY and CDR2 SVGEGT. V was cut by 6 bases and J by 5 bases, with 16 bases left in between. The CDR3 DNA is TGTGCCAGCAGCAACCCCAGGGGAACGGAGACCCAGTACTTC. Translating gives CASSNPRGTETQYF.

The chain employs TRBV12-3 or TRBV12-4 and TRBJ1-5; D not resolved. CDR3 length: 15 amino acids. Trimming removed 3 bases from V and 1 base from J, with 10 bases in between. The CDR3: CASSFVLGSNQPQHF. For the CDR3, the DNA is TGTGCCAGCAGTTTCGTACTCGGAAGCAATCAGCCCCAGCATTTT.

The V call is TRBV7-9, the J call TRBJ1-5, with a possible D match to TRBD1 (5 bases). CDR1 is SEHNR and CDR2 is FQNEAQ in the germline V gene (reference sequence). V dropped 5 bases and J dropped 4 bases, with 15 bases sitting between them. The CDR3 contains 15 residues. The DNA of the CDR3 is TGTGCCAGCAGCGACGGAGGGGCGGGTAATCAGCCCCAGCATTTT. It translates to CASSDGGAGNQPQHF.

The genes are TRBV9 and TRBJ2-7, with D perhaps TRBD1 (6 bases). The CDR3 extends over 14 amino acids. Trimming stripped 4 bases from V and 6 bases from J, with 17 bases between. Germline CDR1 is SGDLS and CDR2 is YYNGEE. This CDR3 reads CASSPSRRGGEQYF. The CDR3 DNA reads as TGTGCCAGCAGCCCCTCCCGCAGGGGTGGCGAGCAGTACTTC.

The V gene is TRBV5-1, the J gene TRBJ1-2; D is ambiguous. The CDR3 contains 15 residues. Germline lookup yields CDR1 SGHRS and CDR2 YFSETQ. V was trimmed by 4 bases and J by 5 bases, leaving 18 bases between them. The CDR3 reads CASSSDHLVKYGYTF. DNA for the CDR3: TGCGCCAGCAGCAGTGACCACCTAGTTAAGTATGGCTACACCTTC.

V is TRBV9 and J is TRBJ1-2; D is uncertain. The CDR3 loop spans 14 amino acids. The V end lost 0 bases, the J end lost 7 bases, and 13 bases lay between the germline ends. CDR1 is SGDLS and CDR2 is YYNGEE in the germline V gene. In DNA, the CDR3 is TGTGCCAGCAGCGTAGCCCCGGCAGGTCGTGGCTACACCTTC. Its translation is CASSVAPAGRGYTF.

A few counts support this clonotype. The chain combines TRBV5-1 with TRBJ2-1; 7 bases are a match to TRBD1. The CDR3 has 14 residues. Germline loops: CDR1 SGHRS, CDR2 YFSETQ. V shed 0 bases and J 8 bases; nucleotides not matched to a gene: 5. The CDR3, as DNA: TGCGCCAGCAGCTTGGTAGGGGACAGTGATGAGCAGTTCTTC. Protein product: CASSLVGDSDEQFF.

This clonotype was seen only a few times. As DNA, the CDR3 is TGTGCCAGCCGGTGGAGCGGGAGTTCCCGCAATGAGCAGTTCTTC. Its translation is CASRWSGSSRNEQFF. This chain uses TRBV7-9 with TRBJ2-1, with 8 bases aligning to TRBD2. CDR3 length equals 15 residues. The germline V gene encodes CDR1 SEHNR and CDR2 FQNEAQ (reference sequence). With 8 bases clipped from V and 6 bases from J, the junction kept 12 bases outside the gene matches.

The genes are TRBV27 and TRBJ2-2; D not resolved. The CDR3 is 14 amino acids. V was shortened by 6 bases and J by 1 base, with 9 bases between the two germline ends. Germline V gene lookup returns CDR1 MNHEY and CDR2 SMNVEV (reference sequence). The CDR3, as DNA: TGTGCCAGCAGCCCCGTGGAGAACACCGGGGAGCTGTTTTTT. It codes for CASSPVENTGELFF.

The chain uses TRBV11-2 and TRBJ2-5; tentative D call: TRBD2 (6 bases). The V gene's germline CDR1 is SGHAT and CDR2 FQNNGV. CDR3 size: 14 residues. Trimming shortened V by 5 bases and J by 0 bases, and 10 bases separated the two germline ends. For the CDR3, the DNA is TGTGCCAGCAGCATGGGACTGGACCAAGAGACCCAGTACTTC. It translates to CASSMGLDQETQYF.

The chain has TRBV11-2 and TRBJ2-5, with D uncertain. Germline CDR1 is SGHAT and CDR2 is FQNNGV. This CDR3 spans 15 amino acids. V was pared by 0 bases and J by 1 base, with 9 bases between. CDR3 loop: CASSLEFTRQETQYF. The CDR3 nucleotides read TGTGCCAGCAGCTTAGAATTTACTCGCCAAGAGACCCAGTACTTC.

This clonotype was picked up a small number of times. The CDR3 loop reads CASSYSSSYEQYF. The DNA of the CDR3 is TGTGCCAGCAGTTACTCGAGCAGCTACGAGCAGTACTTC. This chain links TRBV6-6 with TRBJ2-7; no clear D gene. Looked up from germline, CDR1 is MNHNY and CDR2 is SVGAGI (reference sequence). The V and J ends lost 0 bases and 3 bases respectively, with 6 bases between them. The CDR3 sequence is 13 residues long.

The chain links TRBV7-9 to TRBJ2-5, with D possibly matching TRBD1 (5 bases). The length of the CDR3 is 13 residues. The ends were cut back, 2 bases at V and 9 bases at J, with 13 bases in the middle. CDR1 SEHNR and CDR2 FQNEAQ come from the germline V gene (reference sequence). The CDR3 loop is CASSLPGSGPQYF. DNA for the CDR3: TGTGCCAGCAGCTTACCAGGGTCAGGTCCCCAGTACTTC.

This clonotype was found a few times. The chain joins TRBV20-1 to TRBJ2-7; TRBD2 is a possible D gene (6 bases). V lost 5 bases, J lost 7 bases, and 18 bases lay in between. This CDR3 is 13 amino acids long. Germline lookup yields CDR1 DFQATT and CDR2 SNEGSKA (reference sequence). The CDR3 loop is CSAPGATFGEQYF. The CDR3, as DNA: TGCAGTGCTCCGGGAGCCACCTTCGGGGAGCAGTACTTC.

The V call is TRBV12-3 or TRBV12-4, the J call TRBJ2-1; D unresolved. The V end lost 8 bases, the J end lost 9 bases, and 8 bases lay between the germline ends. The CDR3 runs 10 residues. The CDR3 nucleotides read TGTGCCAGCTCCGGCGTTGAGCAGTTCTTC. This encodes CASSGVEQFF.

The V gene is TRBV12-3 or TRBV12-4, the J gene TRBJ1-5; D perhaps matches TRBD1 (5 bases). Between the trimmed V and J ends, which lost 5 bases and 7 bases, there was a span of 12 bases. The CDR3 contains 13 residues. The chain's CDR3 is CASSRGGGQPQHF. The CDR3 nucleotides read TGTGCCAGCAGTAGGGGCGGGGGACAGCCCCAGCATTTT.

This rearrangement joins TRBV6-6 to TRBJ1-1; no reliable D call. V was pared by 0 bases and J by 0 bases, with 14 bases between. This CDR3 is 17 amino acids long. Germline V CDR1 and CDR2: MNHNY, SVGAGI (reference sequence). CDR3 DNA: TGTGCCAGCAGTTACTCTATTCAGGCCTACATGAACACTGAAGCTTTCTTT. It translates to CASSYSIQAYMNTEAFF.